This T cell receptor (beta chain) was found in a study of post-analysis software for immune sequencing data (dated by TCRdb to about 2015). Looking at the study overall: Disease courses on record covered relapsing-remitting, secondary progressive and progressive-relapsing multiple sclerosis, though some patients had no subtype annotation. A subset of samples was prepared in parallel using single-end sample barcoding, then pooled and co-amplified after Illumina adapter ligation. The patient repertoires were set against eleven to twelve previously published healthy control repertoires from donors whose ages ranged from roughly 6 to 26 years. What the work shows at the level of the full study, not this receptor alone: Patients showed significantly higher frequencies than controls for roughly five TRBV segments, among them TRBV5-6, TRBV5-1 and TRBV20-1. The multiple sclerosis patient group was slightly younger than the control group. Compared with controls, multiple sclerosis patients had significantly lower normalized Chao1 diversity, a finding suggesting substantial peripheral T-cell clonal expansion. Direct clustering with F measure showed strong co-clustering of samples prepared in the same batch, prompting a batch-effect correction.

Notes on this clonotype: Its specific antigen is unknown. The input lacks base qualities; no much larger clone sits a single base away.

CDR1 and CDR2 are drawn from the germline V gene: SGHTA, FQGNSA. The CDR3 contains 16 residues, cysteine and phenylalanine counted. The only DNA kept is the CDR3, 48 bases in frame from the first base. V and J are trimmed by 0 bases and 5 bases, and the gene matches miss 9 bases of the junction. To demonstrate the VDJtools post-analysis software, the study profiled TCR beta repertoires from the peripheral blood of about 13 young patients with multiple sclerosis. The multiple sclerosis patients were children and adolescents ranging in age from about 6 to 16 years. Libraries were constructed by PCR. Data came from an Illumina HiSeq 2500. Unique molecular identifiers were incorporated into TCR beta cDNA libraries to reduce PCR and sequencing biases. Per 1 to 10 million input T cells, roughly 500,000 cDNA molecules were obtained, such that each molecule approximated one T cell. The patient libraries were prepared and sequenced using the same protocol as the earlier healthy control dataset. Samples belonging to the same batch were prepared together, multiplexed and sequenced on a shared HiSeq lane. The study's own analysis went as follows. Raw barcoded reads were processed with MIGEC, discarding single-read molecular identifier groups before consensus assembly and CDR3 extraction. Clonotype tables were post-analysed with VDJtools, and diversity was normalized by down-sampling all datasets to the smallest sample size. Repertoire overlap clustering matched CDR3 amino acid but not nucleotide sequences to correct batch-related cross-sample contamination. The public reads were run again by TCRdb, first through fastp at Q25 and then through MiXCR, and only productive beta chains were kept. Every entry covers one CDR3 protein and lists the most common genes and DNA from its rows. These V and J calls are TCRdb output, not the study's own analysis. The sample contains some 890,000 distinct CDR3 sequences, 53% of them found a single time. The biggest ten clones account for about 4.5% of the sample.

The clonotype comes from a girl aged 10-17 years with multiple sclerosis. The chain is made from TRBV7-2 and TRBJ2-7, with TRBD2 identical over 8 junction bases. The sample comprised blood. The base sequence is TGTGCCAGCAGCTTAGCGCCCCGGGGGGGCGTCCACGAGCAGTACTTC. Translated, this gives CASSLAPRGGVHEQYF. Joined to the reference TRBV7-2 and TRBJ2-7 proteins, this CDR3 gives the full variable domain: GAGVSQSPSNKVTEKGKDVELRCDPISGHTALYWYRQSLGQGLEFLIYFQGNSAPDKSGLPSDRFSAERTGGSVSTLTIQRTQQEDSAVYLCASSLAPRGGVHEQYFGPGTRLTVT.